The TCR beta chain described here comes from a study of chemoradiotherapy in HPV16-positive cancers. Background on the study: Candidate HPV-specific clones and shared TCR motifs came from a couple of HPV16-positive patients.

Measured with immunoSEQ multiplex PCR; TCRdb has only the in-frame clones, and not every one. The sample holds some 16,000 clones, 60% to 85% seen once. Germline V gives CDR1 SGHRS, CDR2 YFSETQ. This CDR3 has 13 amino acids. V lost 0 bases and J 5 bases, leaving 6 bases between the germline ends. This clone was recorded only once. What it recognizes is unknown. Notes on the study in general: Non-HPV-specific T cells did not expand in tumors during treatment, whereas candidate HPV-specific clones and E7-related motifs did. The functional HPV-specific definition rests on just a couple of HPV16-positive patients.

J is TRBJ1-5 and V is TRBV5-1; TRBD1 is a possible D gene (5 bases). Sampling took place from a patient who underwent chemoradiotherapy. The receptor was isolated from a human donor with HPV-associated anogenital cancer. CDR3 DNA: TGCGCCAGCAGCTTGGGAGGGGATCAGCCCCAGCATTTT. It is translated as CASSLGGDQPQHF.